A selection of T cell receptor beta chains follows, all from one sample in a study of shared clonotypes between healthy human individuals. The method was immunoSEQ multiplex PCR; TCRdb's version includes in-frame clones alone and lacks a portion of them. The data hold under 600,000 clones, with about 96% observed a single time. Input material: naive CD4+ T cells sorted from blood. These receptors were taken from a woman in her twenties or thirties in good health. The CDR3 runs from the conserved cysteine through the conserved F or W. Fields, in order: V gene, J gene, CDR3 protein.

TRBV19,TRBJ1-5,CASSGGDNGPNQPQHF
TRBV30,TRBJ1-3,CAWSSVAGNTIYF
TRBV28,TRBJ2-1,CASSFRDRVFF
TRBV5-6,TRBJ2-6,CASSWGDSPSGANVLTF
TRBV10-3,TRBJ1-2,CAIGAYGYTF
TRBV19,TRBJ2-1,CASSHKGGLADYNEQFF
TRBV5-1,TRBJ2-5,CASSLIRETQYF
TRBV5-6,TRBJ2-7,CASSPGQPHSYEQYF
TRBV4-2,TRBJ2-6,CASSQVWDSGANVLTF
TRBV6-5,TRBJ2-7,CASSSRVGVEQYF
TRBV5-1,TRBJ2-7,CASSLATAGYEQYF
TRBV7-9,TRBJ2-1,CASSLGVEWNEQFF
TRBV7-8,TRBJ2-7,CASSPGGGTIYEQYF
TRBV25-1,TRBJ2-7,CASSPRLLAGNYEQYF
TRBV5-4,TRBJ2-3,CASSLTRETGDTQYF
TRBV4-1,TRBJ2-3,CASSQAEAGGRGDTQYF
TRBV27,TRBJ1-1,CASSFWAQGQPNTEAFF
TRBV6-1,TRBJ1-5,CASSPDRDQPQHF
TRBV28,TRBJ2-7,CASRRRALEQYF
TRBV2,TRBJ2-7,CASTLQGYEQYF
TRBV7-9,TRBJ2-2,CASSFGPGELFF
TRBV5-1,TRBJ2-7,CASSVDRGEQYF
TRBV28,TRBJ1-1,CASSHRPAEAFF
TRBV5-1,TRBJ1-5,CASNDPQPNQPQHF
TRBV19,TRBJ1-5,CASSMLGGQPQHF
TRBV28,TRBJ2-6,CASSFLPGQGNSGANVLTF
TRBV5-1,TRBJ1-5,CASSPGQGSSQPQHF
TRBV29-1,TRBJ1-4,CSVAPGTGIEKLFF
TRBV9,TRBJ1-2,CASSVTVYGYTF
TRBV5-6,TRBJ2-7,CASSVRQGLATYEQYF
TRBV6-5,TRBJ2-1,CASTGLAGTNEQFF
TRBV5-5,TRBJ2-1,CASSKDIAEPYNEQFF
TRBV28,TRBJ2-5,CASHWTSGSQETQYF
TRBV11-3,TRBJ2-2,CASSKTLNTGELFF
TRBV28,TRBJ2-5,CASRPRQRDRGDQETQYF
TRBV28,TRBJ2-5,CASSYGTGVQETQYF
TRBV28,TRBJ1-2,CASSLEVKGRGYGYTF
TRBV5-1,TRBJ1-1,CASSDRMNTEAFF
TRBV5-1,TRBJ2-7,CASSNTGTTYEQYF
TRBV28,TRBJ1-5,CASSLPGRSNQPQHF
TRBV10-3,TRBJ2-7,CAISGSAGVGREQYF
TRBV28,TRBJ1-1,CASSPSTGAVIEAFF